One T cell receptor (beta chain) is described in this entry. The CDR3 covers 15 residues. The V segment lost 5 bases and the J segment 12 bases; nucleotides outside the gene matches: 12. The germline gives CDR1 SGHVS, CDR2 FQNEAQ. These data come from a study of cytomegalovirus exposure and HLA in healthy donors. This PCR relied on a set of 60 Vbeta primers and 13 Jbeta primers. Generated by immunoSEQ multiplex PCR, the TCRdb table keeps only in-frame clones and is missing some. The profile shows 200,000 to 250,000 clones, roughly 83% of them singletons. The specimen sequenced was PBMCs. The receptor's source is a girl aged 5-17 years in good health and CMV-seronegative. The genes are TRBV7-8 and TRBJ1-6, with 8 bases that match TRBD1. CDR3 nucleotide sequence: TGTGCCAGCAGCCCGTCGACAGGGGCGACCTTACCCCTCCACTTT. It yields the protein CASSPSTGATLPLHF.